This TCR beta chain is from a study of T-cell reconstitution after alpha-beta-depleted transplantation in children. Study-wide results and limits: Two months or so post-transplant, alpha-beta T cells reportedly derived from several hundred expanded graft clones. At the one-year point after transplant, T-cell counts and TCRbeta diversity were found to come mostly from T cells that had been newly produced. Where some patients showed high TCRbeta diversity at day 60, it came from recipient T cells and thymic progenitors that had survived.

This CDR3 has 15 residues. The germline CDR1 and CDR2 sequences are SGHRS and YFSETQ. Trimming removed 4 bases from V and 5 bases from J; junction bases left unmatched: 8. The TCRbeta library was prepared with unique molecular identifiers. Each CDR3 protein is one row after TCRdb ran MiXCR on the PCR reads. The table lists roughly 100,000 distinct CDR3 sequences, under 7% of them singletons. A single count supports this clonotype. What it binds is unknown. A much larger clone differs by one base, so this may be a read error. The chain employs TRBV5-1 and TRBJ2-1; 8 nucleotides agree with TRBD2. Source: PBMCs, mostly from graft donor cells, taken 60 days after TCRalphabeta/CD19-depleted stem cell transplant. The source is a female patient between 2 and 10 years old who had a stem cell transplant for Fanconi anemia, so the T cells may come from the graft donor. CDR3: CASSQTSGLNNEQFF. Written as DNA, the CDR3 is TGCGCCAGCAGCCAAACTAGCGGCCTCAACAATGAGCAGTTCTTC.